This TCR beta chain was found in a study of long-term antiretroviral therapy in people with HIV. This CDR3 has 13 amino acids. V lost 1 base and J 6 bases, leaving 7 bases between the germline ends. CDR1 is SEHNR, CDR2 FQNEAQ, per germline (reference sequence). Worth noting for this clone: The target antigen is unknown.

Whole-study results and caveats: Patients on ART gained diversity, which nonetheless stayed below transplant donor controls.

The assay, immunoSEQ v3.0, was run at survey level. TCRdb's table, derived via immunoSEQ multiplex PCR, lists solely in-frame clones and lacks some. The sample yields about 21,000 clones, around 75% seen once. This TCR derives from a man aged 18-30 years with HIV. The sample here was unsorted PBMCs, taken 0.5 years before starting antiretroviral therapy. V usage is TRBV7-9 and J usage is TRBJ2-1, with D tentatively TRBD1 (5 bases). CDR3 amino acids: CASSLEGPNEQFF. DNA for the CDR3: TGTGCCAGCAGCTTAGAGGGGCCCAATGAGCAGTTCTTC.